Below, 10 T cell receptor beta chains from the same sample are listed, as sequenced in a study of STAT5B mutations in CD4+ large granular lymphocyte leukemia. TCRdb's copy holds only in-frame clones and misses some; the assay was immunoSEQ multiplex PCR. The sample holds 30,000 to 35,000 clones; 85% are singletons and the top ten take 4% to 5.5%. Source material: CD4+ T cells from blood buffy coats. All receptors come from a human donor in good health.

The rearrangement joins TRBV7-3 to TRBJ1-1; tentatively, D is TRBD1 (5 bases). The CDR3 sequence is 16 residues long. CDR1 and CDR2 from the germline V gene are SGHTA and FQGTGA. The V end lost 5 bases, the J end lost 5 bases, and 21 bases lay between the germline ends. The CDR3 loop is CASSHGGGTRDTEAFF. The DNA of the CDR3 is TGTGCCAGCAGCCACGGGGGGGGGACCCGGGATACTGAAGCTTTCTTT. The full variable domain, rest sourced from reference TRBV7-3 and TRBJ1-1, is GAGVSQTPSNKVTEKGKYVELRCDPISGHTALYWYRQSLGQGPEFLIYFQGTGAADDSGLPNDRFFAVRPEGSVSTLKIQRTERGDSAVYLCASSHGGGTRDTEAFFGQGTRLTVV.

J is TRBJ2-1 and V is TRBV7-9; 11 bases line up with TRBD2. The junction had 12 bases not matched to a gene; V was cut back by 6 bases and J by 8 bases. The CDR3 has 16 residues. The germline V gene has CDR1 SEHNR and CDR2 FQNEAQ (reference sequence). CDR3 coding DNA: TGTGCCAGCAGGGGGGGCCGTACTAGCGGGAGTGATGAGCAGTTCTTC. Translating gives CASRGGRTSGSDEQFF.

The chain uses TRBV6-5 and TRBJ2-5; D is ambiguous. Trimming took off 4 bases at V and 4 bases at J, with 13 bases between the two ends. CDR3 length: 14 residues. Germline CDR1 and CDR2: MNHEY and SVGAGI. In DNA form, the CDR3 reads TGTGCCAGCAGTTTCACGACTGGGATAGAGACCCAGTACTTC. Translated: CASSFTTGIETQYF.

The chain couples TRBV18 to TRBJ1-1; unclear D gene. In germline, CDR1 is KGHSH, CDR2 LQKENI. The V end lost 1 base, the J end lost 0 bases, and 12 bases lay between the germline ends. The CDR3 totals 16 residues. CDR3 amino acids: CASSPRAGSMNTEAFF. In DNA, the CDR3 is TGTGCCAGCTCACCACGGGCGGGGAGTATGAACACTGAAGCTTTCTTT.

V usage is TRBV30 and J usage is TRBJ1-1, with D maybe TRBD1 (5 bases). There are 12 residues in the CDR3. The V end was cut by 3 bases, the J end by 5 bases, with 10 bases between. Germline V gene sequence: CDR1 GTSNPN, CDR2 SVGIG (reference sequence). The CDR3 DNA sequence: TGTGCCTGGAGCAGGGCGGGGACTGAAGCTTTCTTT. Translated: CAWSRAGTEAFF. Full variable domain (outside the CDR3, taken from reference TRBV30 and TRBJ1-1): SQTIHQWPATLVQPVGSPLSLECTVEGTSNPNLYWYRQAAGRGLQLLFYSVGIGQISSEVPQNLSASRPQDRQFILSSKKLLLSDSGFYLCAWSRAGTEAFFGQGTRLTVV.

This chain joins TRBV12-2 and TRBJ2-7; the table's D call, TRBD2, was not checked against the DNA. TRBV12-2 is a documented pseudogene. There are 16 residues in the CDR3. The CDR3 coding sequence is TGTGCAAGTCGCTTAGCTCCCCCCCGGGGGAACGACGAGCAGTACTTC. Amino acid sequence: CASRLAPPRGNDEQYF.

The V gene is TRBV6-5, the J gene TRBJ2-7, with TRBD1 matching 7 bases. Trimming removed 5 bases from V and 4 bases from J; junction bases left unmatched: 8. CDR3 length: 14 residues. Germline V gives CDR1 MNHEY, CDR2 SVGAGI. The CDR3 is CASSKDRELYEQYF. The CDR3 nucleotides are TGTGCCAGCAGTAAAGACAGGGAACTATACGAGCAGTACTTC.

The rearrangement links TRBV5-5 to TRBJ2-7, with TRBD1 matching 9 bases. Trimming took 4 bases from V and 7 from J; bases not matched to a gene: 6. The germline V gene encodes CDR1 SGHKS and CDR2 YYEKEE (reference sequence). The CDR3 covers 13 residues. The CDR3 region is CASSRDRVKEQYF. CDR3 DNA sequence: TGTGCCAGCAGCCGGGACAGGGTAAAGGAGCAGTACTTC.

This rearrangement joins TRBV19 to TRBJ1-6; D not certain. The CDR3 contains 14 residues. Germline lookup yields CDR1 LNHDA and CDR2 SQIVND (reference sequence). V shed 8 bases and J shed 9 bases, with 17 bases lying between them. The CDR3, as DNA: TGTGCCAGTCGGGTCAACCTATATGGTTCACCCCTCCACTTT. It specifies CASRVNLYGSPLHF.

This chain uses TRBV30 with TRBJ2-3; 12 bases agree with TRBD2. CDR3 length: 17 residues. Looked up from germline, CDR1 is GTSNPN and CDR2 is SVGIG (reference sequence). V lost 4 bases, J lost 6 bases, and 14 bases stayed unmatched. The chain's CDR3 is CAWTIGTLAGGLDTQYF. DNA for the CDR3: TGTGCCTGGACCATCGGAACGCTAGCGGGAGGGTTGGATACGCAGTATTTT.